Presented here are 31 T cell receptor beta chains from one specimen sequenced in a study of blood T cell repertoires in COVID-19. Using immunoSEQ multiplex PCR, the repertoire was profiled, and TCRdb retains in-frame clones only, with some absent. The sample has 150,000 to 200,000 clones, approximately 86% seen once; the top ten hold 0.95% to 1.5%. The sample comprised peripheral blood. These receptors were obtained from a man aged 60 to 75 who had recovered from COVID-19.

The chain couples TRBV4-3 to TRBJ2-1, with D perhaps TRBD1 (6 bases). With 2 bases removed from V and 2 bases from J, the gap between germline ends came to 19 bases. CDR1 is LGHNA, CDR2 YSLEER, per germline. The CDR3 covers 18 residues. The DNA of the CDR3 is TGCGCCAGCAGCCAATACCCCTCCCGGACAGAACCCTACAATGAGCAGTTCTTC. Protein sequence: CASSQYPSRTEPYNEQFF.

The chain employs TRBV18 and TRBJ2-5; possibly TRBD2 for D (6 bases). Trimming cost V 3 bases and J 5 bases, with 10 bases left between them. The CDR3 length is 13 residues. CDR1 and CDR2 (germline): KGHSH, LQKENI. The CDR3 protein is CASSPGLMETQYF. The CDR3, as DNA: TGTGCCAGCTCACCTGGACTAATGGAGACCCAGTACTTC. Drawing the rest from reference TRBV18 and TRBJ2-5, the complete variable domain is NAGVMQNPRHLVRRRGQEARLRCSPMKGHSHVYWYRQLPEEGLKFMVYLQKENIIDESGMPKERFSAEFPKEGPSILRIQQVVRGDSAAYFCASSPGLMETQYFGPGTRLLVL.

The chain couples TRBV5-1 to TRBJ2-2; the D gene is possibly TRBD2 (6 bases). V was trimmed by 0 bases and J by 3 bases, leaving 15 bases between them. The CDR3 is 17 residues long. Per germline, CDR1 SGHRS and CDR2 YFSETQ. The CDR3 protein is CASSLDPPPGDTGELFF. Written as DNA, the CDR3 is TGCGCCAGCAGCTTGGACCCCCCACCGGGGGACACCGGGGAGCTGTTTTTT.

J is TRBJ2-7 and V is TRBV18; D unclear. From germline, CDR1 is KGHSH and CDR2 LQKENI. V was trimmed by 4 bases and J by 4 bases, leaving 11 bases between them. The CDR3 is 13 residues long. CDR3 protein: CASSLEVRYEQYF. For the CDR3, the DNA is TGTGCCAGCTCACTTGAGGTACGATACGAGCAGTACTTC.

The gene calls are TRBV7-3 and TRBJ2-2, with 8 bases fitting TRBD1. Germline trimming cut 6 bases from V and 2 bases from J; bases unmatched to any gene: 8. Looked up from germline, CDR1 is SGHTA and CDR2 is FQGTGA. There are 16 residues in the CDR3. Written as DNA, the CDR3 is TGTGCCAGCAGTCCTCGGCCAGGGGGCAACACCGGGGAGCTGTTTTTT. Its protein is CASSPRPGGNTGELFF.

Here the CDR3 reads CASRRTALNYGYTF. CDR3 nucleotide sequence: TGTGCCAGCAGGAGGACAGCCCTAAACTATGGCTACACCTTC. This chain uses TRBV28 with TRBJ1-2; D possibly corresponds to TRBD1 (6 bases). The CDR3 totals 14 residues. The germline V and J ends were trimmed by 6 bases and 2 bases, with 13 bases remaining between them. Germline V gene data show CDR1 as MDHEN and CDR2 as SYDVKM.

The chain recombines TRBV14 with TRBJ1-5, with a possible D match to TRBD1 (5 bases). The CDR3 loop spans 13 amino acids. Germline values: CDR1 SGHDN, CDR2 FVKESK. V lost 4 bases and J 4 bases, leaving 8 bases between the germline ends. In DNA form, the CDR3 reads TGTGCCAGCAGCCGGGGCCATAATCAGCCCCAGCATTTT. Its translation is CASSRGHNQPQHF.

CDR3 DNA: TGCGCCAGCAGCCGGGACAGGGGGCTTGGGGCCAACGTCCTGACTTTC. It codes for CASSRDRGLGANVLTF. V usage is TRBV10-2 and J usage is TRBJ2-6, with 12 bases lining up with TRBD1. CDR3 length: 16 residues. CDR1 and CDR2 (germline): WSHSY, SAAADI. Trimming cost V 6 bases and J 3 bases; bases outside gene matches: 3.

This chain links TRBV2 with TRBJ1-2, with D maybe TRBD1 (6 bases). Germline CDR1 SNHLY, CDR2 FYNNEI. Trimming took off 6 bases at V and 4 bases at J, with 15 bases between the two ends. The CDR3 covers 14 residues. In DNA, the CDR3 is TGTGCCAGCAGCGGGACAACGACTGGCTATGGCTACACCTTC. It encodes CASSGTTTGYGYTF.

The rearrangement joins TRBV7-2 to TRBJ2-3; tentatively, D is TRBD2 (6 bases). The germline V gene has CDR1 SGHTA and CDR2 FQGNSA. This CDR3 spans 12 amino acids. Trimming pared 9 bases from V and 4 bases from J, leaving 11 bases between. Here the CDR3 DNA reads TGTGCCAGAACGGGGGAGGCAGATACGCAGTATTTT. Translation: CARTGEADTQYF.

The J gene is TRBJ2-7, the V gene TRBV20-1; maybe TRBD2 (5 bases). V was shortened by 3 bases and J by 3 bases, with 6 bases between the two germline ends. The CDR3 contains 11 residues. Germline assignment: CDR1 DFQATT and CDR2 SNEGSKA (reference sequence). CDR3 DNA sequence: TGCAGTGCTAGGGGAGACTACGAGCAGTACTTC. Translation gives CSARGDYEQYF.

The chain uses TRBV10-1 and TRBJ2-7; 13 bases fit TRBD2. The CDR3 has 16 amino acids. Per the germline V gene, CDR1 is WNHNN and CDR2 is SYGVQD (reference sequence). Unmatched junction bases numbered 6, after V lost 3 bases and J lost 4 bases. CDR3 sequence (DNA): TGCGCCAGCAGTGAATTGTTACTAGCGGGGGGGTACGAGCAGTACTTC. Its protein is CASSELLLAGGYEQYF.

The table lists this clone with a count of one. The rearrangement joins TRBV11-1 to TRBJ1-1; a possible D gene is TRBD1 (6 bases). The CDR3 length is 15 residues. Between the trimmed V and J ends, which lost 1 base and 0 bases, there was a span of 9 bases. Germline values: CDR1 SGHAT, CDR2 FQDESV (reference sequence). This chain's CDR3 is CASSLVGQMNTEAFF. As DNA, the CDR3 is TGTGCCAGCAGCTTAGTCGGACAGATGAACACTGAAGCTTTCTTT. Full variable domain (outside the CDR3, taken from reference TRBV11-1 and TRBJ1-1): EAEVAQSPRYKITEKSQAVAFWCDPISGHATLYWYRQILGQGPELLVQFQDESVVDDSQLPKDRFSAERLKGVDSTLKIQPAELGDSAMYLCASSLVGQMNTEAFFGQGTRLTVV.

The genes are TRBV29-1 and TRBJ1-2; D perhaps matches TRBD1 (5 bases). Per the germline V gene, CDR1 is SQVTM and CDR2 is ANQGSEA. V lost 1 base and J lost 5, with 14 bases in between. CDR3 size: 14 residues. The CDR3 DNA is TGCAGCGTTGAAGGCGGGGCCTCTCGGTATGGCTACACCTTC. Amino acid sequence: CSVEGGASRYGYTF.

The gene calls are TRBV5-4 and TRBJ1-2; maybe TRBD1 (5 bases). The CDR3 is 14 amino acids. CDR1 and CDR2 (germline): SGHNT, YYREEE (reference sequence). Deletions cut 0 bases from V and 6 bases from J, with 12 bases between. Written as DNA, the CDR3 is TGTGCCAGCAGCTTGGGCCAGGGCAACGATGGCTACACCTTC. It codes for CASSLGQGNDGYTF.

The genes are TRBV6-1 and TRBJ2-7; the D gene is possibly TRBD1 (6 bases). Trimming removed 2 bases from V and 4 bases from J, with 12 bases in between. The germline CDR1 and CDR2 sequences are MNHNS and SASEGT. The CDR3 has 14 amino acids. The CDR3 region is CASSERTEKYEQYF. The CDR3 DNA reads TGTGCCAGCAGTGAACGGACAGAGAAGTACGAGCAGTACTTC.

The chain couples TRBV7-2 to TRBJ2-5; 7 bases align to TRBD2. CDR1 is SGHTA, CDR2 FQGNSA, per germline. Trimming at V came to 1 base and at J to 5 bases, leaving 7 bases not matched to a gene. The CDR3 spans 15 residues. The CDR3 DNA follows: TGTGCCAGCAGCTTAGTCCGGGAGGCAGGGGAGACCCAGTACTTC. It encodes CASSLVREAGETQYF.

This sequence joins TRBV5-1 and TRBJ2-2, with D possibly TRBD2 on 5 matching bases. V was clipped by 2 bases and J by 7 bases, with 15 bases between them. Germline V lookup: CDR1 SGHRS, CDR2 YFSETQ. This CDR3 spans 15 amino acids. CDR3 nucleotide sequence: TGCGCCAGCAGCTTTCAGATACAAGAGGGCGGGGAGCTGTTTTTT. It yields the protein CASSFQIQEGGELFF.

As DNA, the CDR3 is TGTGCCACGCATTTTCAAGGGGCCATCGGGATATATTTT. Its protein product is CATHFQGAIGIYF. V usage is TRBV10-3 and J usage is TRBJ1-3, with a tentative D call TRBD1 (5 bases). V was shortened by 10 bases and J by 13 bases, with 23 bases between the two germline ends. Germline-derived CDR1 and CDR2 are ENHRY and SYGVKD. This CDR3 has 13 amino acids.

The chain carries TRBV9 and TRBJ2-6, with 7 bases fitting TRBD1. V lost 3 bases, J lost 0 bases, and 6 bases stayed unmatched. Per germline, CDR1 SGDLS and CDR2 YYNGEE. The CDR3 totals 17 residues. The CDR3 protein is CASSDPRQGSGANVLTF. In nucleotides, the CDR3 is TGTGCCAGCAGCGACCCCCGACAGGGCTCTGGGGCCAACGTCCTGACTTTC.

The V and J genes are TRBV19 and TRBJ1-5, with TRBD1 matching over 8 bases. The CDR3 covers 14 residues. V lost 6 bases to trimming and J lost 6 bases; unmatched junction nucleotides: 7. The germline V gene encodes CDR1 LNHDA and CDR2 SQIVND (reference sequence). In DNA, the CDR3 is TGTGCCAGTAGACTACAGGGGGTAGGTCAGCCCCAGCATTTT. It translates to CASRLQGVGQPQHF.

This clone has only one observation. J is TRBJ2-5 and V is TRBV7-6; TRBD1 matches 8 bases. The CDR3 covers 14 residues. V shed 5 bases, J shed 5 bases, and the junction held 7 bases outside the gene matches. Germline V gene lookup returns CDR1 SGHVS and CDR2 FNYEAQ. CDR3 sequence: CASSLGQGWETQYF. CDR3 nucleotides: TGTGCCAGCAGCCTTGGACAGGGTTGGGAGACCCAGTACTTC.

The rearrangement joins TRBV21-1 to TRBJ2-2; the table's D call, TRBD1, has no DNA check behind it. TRBV21-1 is a recognized pseudogene. The CDR3 loop spans 18 amino acids. The CDR3 protein is CASSKVTGGVSNTGELFF. CDR3 sequence (DNA): TGTGCCAGCAGCAAAGTGACAGGGGGGGTTTCTAACACCGGGGAGCTGTTTTTT.

This clone appeared a few times. The chain is built from TRBV3-1 (or the pseudogene TRBV3-2) and TRBJ1-2; D is unresolved. The V gene lost 2 bases and the J gene lost 7 bases, with 8 bases spanning the gap. Germline loops: CDR1 LGHDT, CDR2 YNNKEL (reference sequence). The CDR3 has 12 amino acids. CDR3 protein: CASSQSPGGYTF. The CDR3, as DNA: TGTGCCAGCAGCCAATCCCCCGGTGGCTACACCTTC.

This chain links TRBV20-1 with TRBJ1-2, with a weak D call TRBD1 (6 bases). With 3 bases removed from V and 2 bases from J, the gap between germline ends came to 13 bases. Germline CDR1 reads DFQATT; CDR2 reads SNEGSKA (reference sequence). The CDR3 spans 14 residues. The CDR3, as DNA: TGCAGTGCTAGTCCCAGCACAGGGAACTATGGCTACACCTTC. This translates into CSASPSTGNYGYTF.

This chain connects TRBV4-1 to TRBJ2-1; D may be TRBD1 (5 bases). Per germline, CDR1 MGHRA and CDR2 YSYEKL. The CDR3 contains 15 residues. Trimming removed 0 bases from V and 3 bases from J, with 9 bases in between. The CDR3 sequence is CASSQDRQNYNEQFF. The CDR3 DNA sequence: TGCGCCAGCAGCCAAGATAGACAGAACTACAATGAGCAGTTCTTC.

The V and J genes are TRBV18 and TRBJ2-7; 7 bases are a match to TRBD2. CDR3 length: 16 amino acids. The V gene's germline CDR1 is KGHSH and CDR2 LQKENI. The J segment lost 4 bases and the V segment lost 4 bases, leaving 13 bases of the junction unmatched. The DNA for the CDR3 is TGTGCCAGCTCACTAGAGGGAGGGTTTGGCCCATACGAGCAGTACTTC. As protein: CASSLEGGFGPYEQYF.

This clone came up once. This sequence joins TRBV18 and TRBJ2-7; possibly TRBD1 for D (5 bases). Germline CDR1 KGHSH, CDR2 LQKENI. The CDR3 covers 17 residues. V lost 2 bases to trimming and J lost 1 base, with 18 bases between them. CDR3 sequence (DNA): TGTGCCAGCTCACCATCAACAGGCGCGTGGGATTCCTACGAGCAGTACTTC. Protein sequence: CASSPSTGAWDSYEQYF.

This chain links TRBV7-2 with TRBJ1-3, with 10 bases aligning to TRBD1. The J segment lost 0 bases and the V segment lost 1 base, leaving 3 bases of the junction unmatched. CDR3 size: 17 residues. The V gene's germline CDR1 is SGHTA and CDR2 FQGNSA. CDR3 sequence (DNA): TGTGCCAGCAGCTTAGGGACAGGGGGGAGCTCTGGAAACACCATATATTTT. The encoded protein is CASSLGTGGSSGNTIYF. The complete variable domain, with remaining parts taken from reference TRBV7-2 and TRBJ1-3, reads GAGVSQSPSNKVTEKGKDVELRCDPISGHTALYWYRQSLGQGLEFLIYFQGNSAPDKSGLPSDRFSAERTGGSVSTLTIQRTQQEDSAVYLCASSLGTGGSSGNTIYFGEGSWLTVV.

The chain joins TRBV5-4 to TRBJ1-2; 7 positions agree with TRBD1. Trimming took 4 bases from V and 8 from J; bases not matched to a gene: 8. This CDR3 comprises 13 residues. Germline lookup yields CDR1 SGHNT and CDR2 YYREEE (reference sequence). CDR3 residues: CASSLDRVKGYTF. The CDR3 coding sequence is TGTGCCAGCAGCCTAGACAGGGTTAAAGGCTACACCTTC.

The chain joins TRBV7-9 to TRBJ1-2; 7 bases match TRBD1. The CDR3 length is 15 residues. Losses at the gene ends were 1 base for V and 4 bases for J; bases not matched to a gene: 6. Per germline, CDR1 SEHNR and CDR2 FQNEAQ (reference sequence). CDR3 region: CASSLDEGGGYGYTF. Written as DNA, the CDR3 is TGTGCCAGCAGCTTAGACGAAGGGGGCGGCTATGGCTACACCTTC.